Listed here are 20 T cell receptor beta chains from one sample, sequenced in a study of response to subunit inactivated influenza vaccine. A single record per CDR3 protein comes from TCRdb applying MiXCR to the RT-PCR reads. The profile shows fewer than 750,000 distinct CDR3 sequences, 14% of them singletons. The sample here was PBMCs from blood, taken 11 to 12 days after vaccination. The receptors derive from a man aged 45-60 years who received an inactivated influenza vaccine.

This sequence joins TRBV3-1 and TRBJ2-5; a weak D match, TRBD2 (7 bases). The CDR3 has 16 residues. Trimming took 5 bases from V and 4 from J, leaving 20 bases between them. Germline V lookup: CDR1 LGHDT, CDR2 YNNKEL (reference sequence). CDR3 DNA: TGTGCCAGCAGCTTTAGGGGGGGGGGAGCGGGAGAGACCCAGTACTTC. This translates into CASSFRGGGAGETQYF.

CDR3 bases: TGTGCCAGCAGCTTGGGTCCCCCACGGGGCTTCGAGACTGAAGCTTTCTTT. Protein sequence: CASSLGPPRGFETEAFF. The chain joins TRBV5-5 to TRBJ1-1; TRBD1 is a possible D gene (5 bases). Germline CDR1 and CDR2: SGHKS and YYEKEE (reference sequence). V lost 0 bases to trimming and J lost 5 bases, with 20 bases between them. The CDR3 is 17 amino acids.

The V gene is TRBV6-1, the J gene TRBJ2-4, with unresolved D. Deletions cut 0 bases from V and 7 bases from J, with 13 bases between. The CDR3 totals 15 residues. Germline V CDR1 and CDR2: MNHNS, SASEGT. The CDR3 here is CASSEARQRRNIQYF. The CDR3 DNA reads as TGTGCCAGCAGTGAAGCGCGTCAGCGAAGGAACATTCAGTACTTC.

This clonotype has a count of ten or more. J is TRBJ1-4 and V is TRBV3-1; no definite D call. V shed 0 bases and J shed 10 bases, with 15 bases lying between them. This CDR3 is 15 amino acids long. Germline CDR1 is LGHDT and CDR2 is YNNKEL (reference sequence). The CDR3 loop reads CASSQDLTPGLKLFF. As DNA, the CDR3 is TGTGCCAGCAGCCAAGACCTGACTCCGGGATTAAAACTGTTTTTT.

This clonotype was picked up a small number of times. The chain couples TRBV29-1 to TRBJ2-1, with 7 nucleotides matching TRBD1. Germline assignment: CDR1 SQVTM and CDR2 ANQGSEA. The CDR3 sequence is 14 residues long. J gave up 3 bases and V 3 bases, and 5 bases lay outside the gene matches. The CDR3 loop reads CSVEGDSDYNEQFF. The DNA for the CDR3 is TGCAGCGTTGAGGGGGACAGCGACTACAATGAGCAGTTCTTC.

This clonotype has at least ten counts. The chain combines TRBV20-1 with TRBJ2-1, with 7 bases aligning to TRBD2. Germline V gene lookup returns CDR1 DFQATT and CDR2 SNEGSKA (reference sequence). With 6 bases clipped from V and 6 bases from J, the junction kept 11 bases outside the gene matches. The CDR3 runs 14 residues. In nucleotides, the CDR3 is TGCAGTGCAACCCCGCCGCGGGGGTCCAATGAGCAGTTCTTC. It translates to CSATPPRGSNEQFF.

This clonotype was picked up many times. The chain recombines TRBV2 with TRBJ1-1; 9 nucleotides align to TRBD1. CDR3 length: 15 amino acids. V lost 6 bases and J lost 6; bases outside the gene matches: 11. Looked up from germline, CDR1 is SNHLY and CDR2 is FYNNEI. CDR3 in DNA: TGTGCCAGCAGGTCTCTGGGACAGGGCAAGTCTGAAGCTTTCTTT. Translated, it gives CASRSLGQGKSEAFF.

This clonotype has just a few counts. V is TRBV6-5 and J is TRBJ2-2, with D uncertain. CDR1 is MNHEY, CDR2 SVGAGI, per germline. The V end lost 0 bases, the J end lost 3 bases, and 8 bases lay between the germline ends. The CDR3 totals 15 residues. This chain's CDR3 is CASSYSDGYTGELFF. DNA of the CDR3: TGTGCCAGCAGTTACTCGGACGGTTACACCGGGGAGCTGTTTTTT.

This rearrangement joins TRBV7-8 to TRBJ2-3, with 10 bases fitting TRBD1. Looked up from germline, CDR1 is SGHVS and CDR2 is FQNEAQ. This CDR3 is 16 amino acids long. Trimming cost V 8 bases and J 0 bases; bases outside gene matches: 8. CDR3 in amino acids: CASGRQGARSTDTQYF. The CDR3 DNA reads TGTGCCAGCGGCAGACAGGGGGCGAGGAGCACAGATACGCAGTATTTT.

The chain combines TRBV11-3 with TRBJ2-3; 8 nucleotides match TRBD1. Per the germline V gene, CDR1 is SGHNT and CDR2 is YENEEA. CDR3 length equals 15 residues. V was clipped by 5 bases and J by 4 bases; unmatched bases: 8. CDR3 in DNA: TGTGCCAGCAGCCCAGGACAGGGTAATTCAGATACGCAGTATTTT. Translated, it gives CASSPGQGNSDTQYF.

The V call is TRBV3-1, the J call TRBJ1-5; no reliable D call. Trimming took 1 base from V and 9 from J, leaving 10 bases between them. The CDR3 totals 13 residues. Per the germline V gene, CDR1 is LGHDT and CDR2 is YNNKEL (reference sequence). CDR3 coding DNA: TGTGCCAGCAGCCAAGGGAGTATGGGGCCCCAGCATTTT. Protein sequence: CASSQGSMGPQHF. The full variable domain, rest sourced from reference TRBV3-1 and TRBJ1-5, is DTAVSQTPKYLVTQMGNDKSIKCEQNLGHDTMYWYKQDSKKFLKIMFSYNNKELIINETVPNRFSPKSPDKAHLNLHINSLELGDSAVYFCASSQGSMGPQHFGDGTRLSIL.

About this clonotype itself: One base away lies a much larger clone, so this may be a sequencing read error. The CDR3 DNA follows: TGTGCCAGCAGCTTAGGCAGAGATGGCTTCACCTTC. This translates into CASSLGRDGFTF. This rearrangement joins TRBV11-2 to TRBJ1-2; D is undetermined. The CDR3 runs 12 residues. The V gene's germline CDR1 is SGHAT and CDR2 FQNNGV.

This clonotype has a handful of counts. V and J are TRBV12-3 or TRBV12-4 and TRBJ1-5; D is uncertain. V lost 3 bases and J lost 7, with 10 bases in between. The CDR3 runs 13 residues. CDR3 loop: CASSLAGRQPQHF. CDR3 nucleotides: TGTGCCAGCAGTTTGGCGGGGAGGCAGCCCCAGCATTTT.

This clonotype was counted many times. J is TRBJ2-7 and V is TRBV12-3 or TRBV12-4; the D gene could be TRBD1 or TRBD2 (5 bases each). This CDR3 is built from 15 residues. V was trimmed by 5 bases and J by 0 bases, leaving 14 bases between them. The CDR3 nucleotides are TGTGCCAGCAGTCGGTCCGGGACCCTCTCCTACGAGCAGTACTTC. This sequence encodes CASSRSGTLSYEQYF.

V gene TRBV6-5 combines with J gene TRBJ1-3; D unclear. V was trimmed by 4 bases and J by 0 bases, leaving 16 bases between them. From germline, CDR1 is MNHEY and CDR2 SVGAGI. The CDR3 has 17 residues. The CDR3 spells CASSLRSGLLSGNTIYF. In DNA form, the CDR3 reads TGTGCCAGCAGTTTGAGATCCGGGCTCCTCTCTGGAAACACCATATATTTT.

CDR3 in amino acids: CASSGVTGKETQYF. CDR3 sequence (DNA): TGTGCCAGCAGCGGAGTGACAGGGAAAGAGACCCAGTACTTC. The chain couples TRBV9 to TRBJ2-5, with 7 bases lining up with TRBD1. The V gene end was trimmed by 3 bases and the J gene end by 3 bases; junction bases not matched to a gene: 5. Germline loops: CDR1 SGDLS, CDR2 YYNGEE. This CDR3 region has 14 residues.

The chain joins TRBV7-2 to TRBJ2-7; D unresolved. CDR3 length: 12 residues. V was cut by 7 bases and J by 9 bases, with 16 bases left in between. Looked up from germline, CDR1 is SGHTA and CDR2 is FQGNSA. The CDR3 DNA is TGTGCCAGCATCCCCGGAGCTCTCGGGCAGTACTTC. Translated, it gives CASIPGALGQYF.

The V call is TRBV7-2, the J call TRBJ2-1; D uncertain. V was pared by 2 bases and J by 9 bases, with 14 bases between. This CDR3 spans 14 amino acids. Germline-derived CDR1 and CDR2 are SGHTA and FQGNSA. The CDR3 DNA reads as TGTGCCAGCAGCTTACTCACCGGGCGGCTTGAGCAGTTCTTC. Translated, it gives CASSLLTGRLEQFF.

V gene TRBV9 combines with J gene TRBJ2-7; no definite D call. The V gene lost 0 bases and the J gene lost 0 bases, with 10 bases spanning the gap. Germline CDR1 reads SGDLS; CDR2 reads YYNGEE. The CDR3 length is 15 residues. The CDR3 loop is CASSVAPANSYEQYF. The CDR3 DNA reads as TGTGCCAGCAGCGTAGCTCCAGCTAACTCCTACGAGCAGTACTTC. Supplemented by reference TRBV9 and TRBJ2-7, the full variable domain reads DSGVTQTPKHLITATGQRVTLRCSPRSGDLSVYWYQQSLDQGLQFLIQYYNGEERAKGNILERFSAQQFPDLHSELNLSSLELGDSALYFCASSVAPANSYEQYFGPGTRLTVT.

There are a few counts of this clonotype. This chain links TRBV29-1 with TRBJ2-2; maybe TRBD1 (6 bases). CDR3 length: 13 residues. The germline CDR1 and CDR2 sequences are SQVTM and ANQGSEA. With 7 bases removed from V and 2 bases from J, the gap between germline ends came to 11 bases. CDR3 sequence reads: CSALRGNTGELFF. The DNA of the CDR3 is TGCAGCGCCCTCAGGGGTAACACCGGGGAGCTGTTTTTT.